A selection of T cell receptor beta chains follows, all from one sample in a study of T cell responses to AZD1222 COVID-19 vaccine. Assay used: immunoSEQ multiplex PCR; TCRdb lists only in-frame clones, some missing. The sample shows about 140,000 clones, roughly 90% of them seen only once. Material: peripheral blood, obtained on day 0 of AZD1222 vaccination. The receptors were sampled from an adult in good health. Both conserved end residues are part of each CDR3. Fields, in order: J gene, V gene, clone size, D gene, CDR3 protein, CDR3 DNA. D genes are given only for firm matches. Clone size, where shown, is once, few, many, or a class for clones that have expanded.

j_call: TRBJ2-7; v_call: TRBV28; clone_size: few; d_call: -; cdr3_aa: CASSIQARLHEQYF; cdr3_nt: TGTGCCAGCAGCATCCAGGCTAGACTCCACGAGCAGTACTTC
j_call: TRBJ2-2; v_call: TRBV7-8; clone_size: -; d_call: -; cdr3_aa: CASSYRQNTGELFF; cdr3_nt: TGTGCCAGCAGCTACAGACAGAACACCGGGGAGCTGTTTTTT
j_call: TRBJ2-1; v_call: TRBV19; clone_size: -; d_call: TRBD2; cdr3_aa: CASSGTSGRASYNEQFF; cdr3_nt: TGTGCCAGTAGTGGGACTAGCGGGAGGGCCTCCTACAATGAGCAGTTCTTC
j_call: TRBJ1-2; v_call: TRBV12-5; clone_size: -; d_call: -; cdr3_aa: CASGLVLNVGWQGYTF; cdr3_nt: TGTGCTAGTGGTTTGGTACTTAATGTGGGGTGGCAGGGCTACACCTTC
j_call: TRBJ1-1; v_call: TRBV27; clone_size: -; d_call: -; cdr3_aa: CASSLSGAGYTEAFF; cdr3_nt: TGTGCCAGCAGTTTATCAGGGGCGGGGTACACTGAAGCTTTCTTT
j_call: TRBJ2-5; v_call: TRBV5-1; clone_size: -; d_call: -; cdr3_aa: CASSLREQETQYF; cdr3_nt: TGCGCCAGCAGCTTGCGAGAACAAGAGACCCAGTACTTC
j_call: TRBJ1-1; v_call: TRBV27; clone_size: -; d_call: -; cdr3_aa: CASIPGRALNTEAFF; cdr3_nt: TGTGCCAGCATACCGGGCAGGGCCTTGAACACTGAAGCTTTCTTT
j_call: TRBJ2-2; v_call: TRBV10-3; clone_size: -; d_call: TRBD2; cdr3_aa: CAISLAGDTGELFF; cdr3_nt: TGTGCCATCAGTTTAGCGGGAGACACCGGGGAGCTGTTTTTT
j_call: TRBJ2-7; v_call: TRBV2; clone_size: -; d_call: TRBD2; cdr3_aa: CASSQYGTSGRKYF; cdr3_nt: TGTGCCAGCAGTCAATACGGGACTAGCGGGAGGAAGTACTTC
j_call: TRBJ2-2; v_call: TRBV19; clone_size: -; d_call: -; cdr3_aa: CASSIWGNTGELFF; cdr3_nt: TGTGCCAGTAGTATATGGGGGAACACCGGGGAGCTGTTTTTT
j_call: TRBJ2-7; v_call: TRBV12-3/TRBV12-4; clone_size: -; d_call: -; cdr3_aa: CASNAGTYEQYF; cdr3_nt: TGTGCCAGCAACGCGGGGACTTACGAGCAGTACTTC
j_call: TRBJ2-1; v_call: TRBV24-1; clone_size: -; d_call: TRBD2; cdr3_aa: CATSEGGTSGSTTYNEQFF; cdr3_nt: TGTGCCACCAGTGAGGGCGGGACTAGCGGGAGTACGACCTACAATGAGCAGTTCTTC
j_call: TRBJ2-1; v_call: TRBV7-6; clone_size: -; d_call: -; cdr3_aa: CASSLLREFNEQFF; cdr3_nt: TGTGCCAGCAGCCTCCTAAGGGAGTTTAATGAGCAGTTCTTC
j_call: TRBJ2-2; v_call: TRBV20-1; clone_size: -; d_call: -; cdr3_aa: CSASQPANTGELFF; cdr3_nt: TGCAGTGCTAGTCAGCCAGCGAACACCGGGGAGCTGTTTTTT
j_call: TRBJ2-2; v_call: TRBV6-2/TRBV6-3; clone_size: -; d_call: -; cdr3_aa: CASSYGTGELFF; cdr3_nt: TGTGCCAGCAGTTACGGGACCGGGGAGCTGTTTTTT
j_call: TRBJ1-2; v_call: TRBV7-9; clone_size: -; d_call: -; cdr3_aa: CASSSTERQNLESYTF; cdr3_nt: TGTGCCAGCAGCTCGACTGAACGACAGAACCTTGAGAGCTACACCTTC
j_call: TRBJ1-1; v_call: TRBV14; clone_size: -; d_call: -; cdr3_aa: CASSQDRGAETEAFF; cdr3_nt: TGTGCCAGCAGCCAAGATAGGGGCGCCGAAACTGAAGCTTTCTTT
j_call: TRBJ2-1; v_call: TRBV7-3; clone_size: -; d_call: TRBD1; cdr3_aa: CASSPGVGGNNYNEQFF; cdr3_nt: TGTGCCAGCAGCCCGGGTGTAGGGGGCAATAACTACAATGAGCAGTTCTTC
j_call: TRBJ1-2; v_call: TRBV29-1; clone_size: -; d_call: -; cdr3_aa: CSVLAPGDYGYTF; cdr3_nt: TGCAGCGTTCTGGCCCCAGGGGACTATGGCTACACCTTC
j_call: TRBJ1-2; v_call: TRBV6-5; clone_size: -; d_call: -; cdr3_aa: CASSLEVNYGYTF; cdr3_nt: TGTGCCAGCAGTCTGGAGGTCAACTATGGCTACACCTTC
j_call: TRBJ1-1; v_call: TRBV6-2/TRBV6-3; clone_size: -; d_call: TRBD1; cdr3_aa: CASSRTGGRGTEAFF; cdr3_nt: TGTGCCAGCAGTAGGACAGGGGGCAGAGGCACTGAAGCTTTCTTT
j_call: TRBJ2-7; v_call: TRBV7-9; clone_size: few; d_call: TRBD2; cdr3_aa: CASSWTSGSGGYEQYF; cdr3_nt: TGTGCCAGCAGCTGGACTAGCGGGAGTGGTGGGTACGAGCAGTACTTC
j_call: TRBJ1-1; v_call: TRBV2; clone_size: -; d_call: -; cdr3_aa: CASRYPGPNTEAFF; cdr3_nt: TGTGCCAGCAGATACCCAGGGCCAAACACTGAAGCTTTCTTT
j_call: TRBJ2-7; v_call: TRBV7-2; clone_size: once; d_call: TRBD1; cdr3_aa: CASSHPGQFLPEQYF; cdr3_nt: TGTGCCAGCAGCCACCCGGGACAGTTCCTACCCGAGCAGTACTTC
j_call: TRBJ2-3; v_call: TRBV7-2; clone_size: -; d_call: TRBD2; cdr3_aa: CASSAPGLAGADTQYF; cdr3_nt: TGTGCCAGCAGCGCACCGGGACTAGCGGGAGCAGATACGCAGTATTTT
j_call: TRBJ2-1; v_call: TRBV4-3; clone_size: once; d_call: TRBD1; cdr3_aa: CASSQAGQGVQRFSYNEQFF; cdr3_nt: TGCGCCAGCAGCCAAGCGGGACAGGGGGTACAGCGGTTCTCCTACAATGAGCAGTTCTTC
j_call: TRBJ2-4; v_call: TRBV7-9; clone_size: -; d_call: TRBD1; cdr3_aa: CASSPSTGITGGAKNIQYF; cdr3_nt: TGTGCCAGCAGCCCGTCGACAGGGATAACGGGTGGAGCCAAAAACATTCAGTACTTC
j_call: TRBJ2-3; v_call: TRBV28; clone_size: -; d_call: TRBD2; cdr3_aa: CASSLGGRALSSYF; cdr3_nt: TGTGCCAGCAGTTTAGGTGGGAGGGCCTTGTCGTCGTATTTT
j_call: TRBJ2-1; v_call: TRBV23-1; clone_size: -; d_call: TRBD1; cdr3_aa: CASSHGTGGLNEQFF; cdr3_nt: TGCGCCAGCAGTCACGGGACAGGGGGCCTCAATGAGCAGTTCTTC
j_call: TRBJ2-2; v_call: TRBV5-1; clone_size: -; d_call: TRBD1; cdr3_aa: CASRGTGGFGELFF; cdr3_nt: TGCGCCAGCAGGGGAACAGGGGGCTTCGGGGAGCTGTTTTTT
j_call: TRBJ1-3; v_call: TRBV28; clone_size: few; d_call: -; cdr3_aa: CASSLSPDSGNTIYF; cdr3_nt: TGTGCCAGCAGTTTATCCCCGGACTCTGGAAACACCATATATTTT
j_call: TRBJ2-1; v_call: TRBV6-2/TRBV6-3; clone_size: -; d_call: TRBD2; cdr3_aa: CASSSTSLAGDNEQFF; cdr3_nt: TGTGCCAGCAGTTCCACCTCCCTAGCGGGCGACAATGAGCAGTTCTTC
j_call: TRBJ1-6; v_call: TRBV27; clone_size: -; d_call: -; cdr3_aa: CASSLSKASSYNSPLHF; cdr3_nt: TGTGCCAGCAGTTTATCGAAGGCCAGCTCCTATAATTCACCCCTCCACTTT
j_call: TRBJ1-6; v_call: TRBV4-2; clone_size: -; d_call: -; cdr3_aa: CASSQSPRRAAHNSPLHF; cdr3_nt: TGTGCCAGCAGCCAATCCCCACGAAGAGCGGCGCATAATTCACCCCTCCACTTT
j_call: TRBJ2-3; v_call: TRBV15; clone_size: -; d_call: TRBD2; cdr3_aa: CATSRGLGLAGSTDTQYF; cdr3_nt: TGTGCCACCAGCAGAGGGCTGGGACTAGCGGGGAGCACAGATACGCAGTATTTT
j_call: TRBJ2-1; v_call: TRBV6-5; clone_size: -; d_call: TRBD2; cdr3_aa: CASSLAGVSPNEQFF; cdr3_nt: TGTGCCAGCAGTCTAGCGGGAGTTTCCCCCAATGAGCAGTTCTTC
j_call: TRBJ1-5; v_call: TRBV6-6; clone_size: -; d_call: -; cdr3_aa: CASSYSGRTQPQHF; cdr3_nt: TGTGCCAGCAGTTACTCGGGCAGGACTCAGCCCCAGCATTTT
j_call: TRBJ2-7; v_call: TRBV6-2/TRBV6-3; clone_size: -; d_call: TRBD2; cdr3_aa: CASSYGSSGRAGEQYF; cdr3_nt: TGTGCCAGCAGTTACGGATCTAGCGGGAGGGCTGGCGAGCAGTACTTC
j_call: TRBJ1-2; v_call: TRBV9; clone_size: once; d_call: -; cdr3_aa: CASSMRVGYGYTF; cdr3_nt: TGTGCCAGCAGCATGAGGGTAGGCTATGGCTACACCTTC
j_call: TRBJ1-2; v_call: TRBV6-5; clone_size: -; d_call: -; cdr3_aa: CASTGTWSGGGYTF; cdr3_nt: TGTGCCAGCACCGGGACATGGAGCGGGGGGGGCTACACCTTC
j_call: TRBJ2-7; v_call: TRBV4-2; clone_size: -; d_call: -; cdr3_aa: CASSQVGAGTYEQYF; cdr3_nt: TGTGCCAGCAGCCAAGTTGGCGCGGGGACCTACGAGCAGTACTTC
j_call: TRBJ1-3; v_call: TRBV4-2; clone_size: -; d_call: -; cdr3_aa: CASTGSRVGPGNTIYF; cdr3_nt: TGTGCCAGCACCGGTTCGCGGGTGGGCCCCGGAAACACCATATATTTT
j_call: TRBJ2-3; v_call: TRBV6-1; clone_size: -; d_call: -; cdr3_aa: CASGEAGTSTDTQYF; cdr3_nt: TGTGCCAGCGGCGAAGCGGGCACTTCCACAGATACGCAGTATTTT
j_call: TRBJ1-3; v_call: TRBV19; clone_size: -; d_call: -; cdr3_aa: CASMAGSGNTIYF; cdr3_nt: TGTGCCAGTATGGCGGGGAGTGGAAACACCATATATTTT
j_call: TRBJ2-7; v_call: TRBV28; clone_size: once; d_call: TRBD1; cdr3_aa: CASSLGTVYYTYEQYF; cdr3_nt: TGTGCCAGCAGTTTAGGGACAGTTTATTATACCTACGAGCAGTACTTC
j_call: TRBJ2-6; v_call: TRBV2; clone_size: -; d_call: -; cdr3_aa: CASSGRGAHLSGANVLTF; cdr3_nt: TGTGCCAGCAGTGGAAGGGGGGCGCATCTCTCTGGGGCCAACGTCCTGACTTTC
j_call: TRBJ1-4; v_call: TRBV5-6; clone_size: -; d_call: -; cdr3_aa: CASSLASEKLFF; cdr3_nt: TGTGCCAGCAGCTTGGCGTCCGAAAAACTGTTTTTT
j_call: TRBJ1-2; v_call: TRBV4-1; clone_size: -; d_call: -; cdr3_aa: CASSQDSVTSYGYTF; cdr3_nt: TGCGCCAGCAGCCAAGATTCCGTCACTTCCTATGGCTACACCTTC
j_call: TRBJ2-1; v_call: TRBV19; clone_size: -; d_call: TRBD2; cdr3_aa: CASTERETYNEQFF; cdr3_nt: TGTGCCAGTACCGAGCGGGAGACCTACAATGAGCAGTTCTTC
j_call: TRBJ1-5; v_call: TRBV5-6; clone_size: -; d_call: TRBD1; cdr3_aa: CASSWGQGHQPQHF; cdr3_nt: TGTGCCAGCAGCTGGGGACAGGGGCATCAGCCCCAGCATTTT
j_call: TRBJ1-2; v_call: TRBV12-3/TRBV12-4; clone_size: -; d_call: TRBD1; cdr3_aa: CASTWTGSKGYTF; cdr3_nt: TGTGCCAGCACCTGGACAGGGAGTAAGGGCTACACCTTC
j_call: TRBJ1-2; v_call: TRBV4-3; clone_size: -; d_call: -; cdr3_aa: CASSQDLVQFSGYTF; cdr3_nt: TGCGCCAGCAGCCAAGATTTAGTCCAGTTTTCTGGCTACACCTTC
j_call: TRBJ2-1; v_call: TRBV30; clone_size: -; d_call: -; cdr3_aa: CAWRPGPGYNEQFF; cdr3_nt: TGTGCCTGGAGACCCGGACCGGGTTATAATGAGCAGTTCTTC